This TCR beta chain was observed in a study of shared clonotypes between healthy human individuals. Study information: CD8 memory received one plate per donor, CD8 naive two, CD4 memory three and CD4 naive three. Study findings and constraints: Large depth notwithstanding, sorted-subset sequencing proved incomplete by rarefaction.

The study ran the assay at deep level. Sequencing used immunoSEQ multiplex PCR; TCRdb keeps in-frame clones, though not all of them. The table shows about 520,000 clones, with about 96% occurring only once. The ends lost 10 bases at V and 4 bases at J; junction bases unmatched: 13. The CDR3 loop spans 14 amino acids. Germline assignment: CDR1 MDHEN and CDR2 SYDVKM. On this clone: The antigen remains unidentified.

Both subsets, CD45RA+ naive and CD45RA-negative memory, were split from the CD4+ cells. The sequence came from a woman aged 30 to 39 in good health. Sequenced input: naive CD4+ T cells sorted from blood. Sample subset: CD45RA+ positively selected. The chain combines TRBV28 with TRBJ2-7, with 7 positions matching TRBD2. The CDR3 nucleotides read TGTGCCACATTAACCAGACTAGCCCAGTACGAGCAGTACTTC. Translating gives CATLTRLAQYEQYF. The full variable domain, completed using reference TRBV28 and TRBJ2-7, is DVKVTQSSRYLVKRTGEKVFLECVQDMDHENMFWYRQDPGLGLRLIYFSYDVKMKEKGDIPEGYSVSREKKERFSLILESASTNQTSMYLCATLTRLAQYEQYFGPGTRLTVT.